The rows below give T cell receptor beta chains drawn from one sample of a study of blood T cell repertoires in COVID-19. The method was immunoSEQ multiplex PCR; TCRdb's version includes in-frame clones alone and lacks a portion of them. The sample holds about 94,000 clones, roughly 84% seen once. The specimen was peripheral blood. All receptors derive from a woman aged 55-75 years in a cohort sampled during active or convalescent COVID-19. The CDR3 runs from the conserved cysteine through the conserved F or W. A D gene is named only where the DNA matches it firmly. Size tells how often a clone was seen (once, few, many) or the class of an expanded clone, and some rows leave it out.

NA,TRBD2,TRBV19,TRBJ2-1,CASSDPAGTSGSYNEQFF,TGTGCCAGTAGCGACCCCGCCGGGACTAGCGGAAGTTACAATGAGCAGTTCTTC
once,TRBD1,TRBV9,TRBJ1-1,CASSVHTGGVTEAFF,TGTGCCAGCAGCGTACACACAGGGGGCGTCACTGAAGCTTTCTTT
NA,TRBD2,TRBV5-1,TRBJ2-7,CASSPVPTGLTGLAAYEQYF,TGCGCCAGCAGCCCGGTCCCGACAGGGCTAACAGGACTAGCGGCCTACGAGCAGTACTTC
NA,NA,TRBV21-1,TRBJ2-7,CASSKGRYITPCRYEQYF,TGTGCCAGCAGCAAAGGCCGTTACATAACCCCTTGTCGATACGAGCAGTACTTC
once,TRBD1,TRBV6-5,TRBJ1-2,CASSLGQGYYGYTF,TGTGCCAGCAGTTTGGGACAGGGGTACTATGGCTACACCTTC
NA,TRBD1,TRBV9,TRBJ2-7,CASSAGQGTLYEQYF,TGTGCCAGCAGCGCGGGACAGGGGACTTTGTACGAGCAGTACTTC
NA,TRBD2,TRBV15,TRBJ2-7,CATSREAGRVSDYEQYF,TGTGCCACCAGCAGAGAGGCAGGGAGGGTGAGCGATTACGAGCAGTACTTC
NA,NA,TRBV5-4,TRBJ1-1,CASSPGHLAEAFF,TGTGCCAGCAGCCCAGGACATCTCGCTGAAGCTTTCTTT
NA,NA,TRBV4-1,TRBJ1-6,CASSLSGRPLHF,TGCGCCAGCAGTCTTAGTGGGAGACCCCTCCACTTT
NA,NA,TRBV10-3,TRBJ1-2,CAISPGQVYGYTF,TGTGCCATCAGCCCGGGACAAGTCTATGGCTACACCTTC
NA,NA,TRBV5-1,TRBJ2-1,CASSLELRNLNEQFF,TGCGCCAGCAGCTTGGAACTCCGCAACCTCAATGAGCAGTTCTTC
NA,NA,TRBV10-1,TRBJ2-3,CASSEGAVFTDTQYF,TGCGCCAGCAGTGAGGGAGCAGTATTCACAGATACGCAGTATTTT
once,NA,TRBV9,TRBJ1-6,CASSVDGSYNSPLHF,TGTGCCAGCAGCGTAGACGGCTCCTATAATTCACCCCTCCACTTT
once,TRBD2,TRBV3-1/TRBV3-2,TRBJ2-1,CASSQGLAGVSSYNEQFF,TGTGCCAGCAGCCAAGGTCTAGCGGGGGTTAGCTCCTACAATGAGCAGTTCTTC
NA,TRBD1,TRBV5-4,TRBJ1-2,CASSPEGGQTYGYTF,TGTGCCAGCAGCCCAGAGGGGGGACAGACCTATGGCTACACCTTC
NA,NA,TRBV5-1,TRBJ2-2,CASSLEQYNTGELFF,TGCGCCAGCAGCTTGGAACAGTATAACACCGGGGAGCTGTTTTTT
NA,NA,TRBV5-4,TRBJ2-2,CASSTRVRDTGELFF,TGTGCCAGCAGCACCCGGGTTCGCGACACCGGGGAGCTGTTTTTT
NA,NA,TRBV12-3/TRBV12-4,TRBJ2-6,CASTEQSVLTF,TGTGCCAGCACCGAGCAATCCGTCCTGACTTTC
NA,TRBD1,TRBV4-1,TRBJ2-7,CASSQFPGQALGEQYF,TGCGCCAGCAGCCAATTCCCGGGACAGGCCCTCGGGGAGCAGTACTTC
once,NA,TRBV6-4,TRBJ1-6,CASRQTGMGSPLHF,TGTGCCAGCAGGCAAACAGGGATGGGGTCACCCCTCCACTTT
NA,TRBD2,TRBV4-2,TRBJ2-1,CASSREGNEQFF,TGTGCCAGCAGCCGGGAGGGGAATGAGCAGTTCTTC
NA,NA,TRBV5-4,TRBJ1-2,CASSLGGPSYGYTF,TGTGCCAGCAGCCTCGGGGGGCCAAGCTATGGCTACACCTTC
NA,NA,TRBV9,TRBJ2-7,CASSVQGGEWEQYF,TGTGCCAGCAGCGTCCAGGGTGGGGAATGGGAGCAGTACTTC
few,NA,TRBV5-1,TRBJ2-1,CASSFSGTPNNEQFF,TGCGCCAGCAGCTTCTCTGGGACACCAAACAATGAGCAGTTCTTC
NA,TRBD2,TRBV7-3,TRBJ2-5,CASSLIPSGAQRTQYF,TGTGCCAGCAGCTTAATTCCTAGCGGGGCCCAGAGGACCCAGTACTTC
NA,NA,TRBV12-3/TRBV12-4,TRBJ1-1,CASSTGRQTEAFF,TGTGCCAGCAGCACGGGGAGGCAAACTGAAGCTTTCTTT
NA,TRBD1,TRBV2,TRBJ1-2,CASSLIAGQGAYGYTF,TGTGCCAGCAGTTTGATTGCGGGGCAGGGGGCTTATGGCTACACCTTC
once,TRBD1,TRBV6-1,TRBJ1-5,CASSEGDRGYSNQPQHF,TGTGCCAGCAGTGAAGGCGACAGGGGATATAGCAATCAGCCCCAGCATTTT
NA,NA,TRBV5-1,TRBJ1-1,CASSPQARANTEAFF,TGCGCCAGCAGCCCTCAAGCCAGGGCGAACACTGAAGCTTTCTTT
NA,TRBD1,TRBV6-6,TRBJ2-5,CASSTDRARETQYF,TGTGCCAGCAGTACGGACAGGGCCAGAGAGACCCAGTACTTC
NA,TRBD1,TRBV3-1/TRBV3-2,TRBJ1-4,CASSPAPGQGTSATNEKLFF,TGTGCCAGCAGCCCCGCACCGGGACAGGGGACTTCTGCAACTAATGAAAAACTGTTTTTT